This passage covers 32 T cell receptor beta chains from one sample sequenced in a study of blood T cell repertoires in COVID-19. Method: immunoSEQ multiplex PCR; TCRdb's copy keeps in-frame clones and lacks some. Here the sample spans about 270,000 clones, around 86% being singletons. Sequences were obtained from peripheral blood. All receptors come from a man in his forties with active or convalescent COVID-19.

The chain recombines TRBV2 with TRBJ2-7; a possible D gene is TRBD2 (6 bases). The CDR3 consists of 14 residues. Between the trimmed V and J ends, which lost 6 bases and 2 bases, there was a span of 14 bases. The V gene's germline CDR1 is SNHLY and CDR2 FYNNEI. The CDR3 protein is CASSALEGTYEQYF. The DNA for the CDR3 is TGTGCCAGCAGCGCTCTGGAGGGGACCTACGAGCAGTACTTC.

This chain joins TRBV5-4 and TRBJ1-2; TRBD1 matches 7 bases. CDR3 size: 14 residues. The junction had 4 bases not matched to a gene; V was cut back by 1 base and J by 4 bases. Germline V gene sequence: CDR1 SGHNT, CDR2 YYREEE (reference sequence). The CDR3 region is CASSLQGEGYGYTF. The DNA for the CDR3 is TGTGCCAGCAGCTTGCAGGGGGAAGGCTATGGCTACACCTTC.

V is TRBV5-6 and J is TRBJ2-1; 8 positions match TRBD2. Germline V gives CDR1 SGHDT, CDR2 YYEEEE. V was pared by 3 bases and J by 6 bases, with 5 bases of the junction left unmatched. CDR3 length: 14 amino acids. The CDR3 nucleotides read TGTGCCAGCAGCTGGGGGACTAGTGTCAATGAGCAGTTCTTC. This gives the protein CASSWGTSVNEQFF. The whole variable domain, remainder taken from reference TRBV5-6 and TRBJ2-1, is DAGVTQSPTHLIKTRGQQVTLRCSPKSGHDTVSWYQQALGQGPQFIFQYYEEEERQRGNFPDRFSGHQFPNYSSELNVNALLLGDSALYLCASSWGTSVNEQFFGPGTRLTVL.

This rearrangement joins TRBV5-1 to TRBJ2-3; D not certain. Germline CDR1 is SGHRS and CDR2 is YFSETQ. This CDR3 contains 14 residues. The ends were cut back, 1 base at V and 4 bases at J, with 10 bases in the middle. The CDR3 DNA reads TGCGCCAGCAGCTTGTTAGAAGTTGCAGATACGCAGTATTTT. Amino acids: CASSLLEVADTQYF.

V and J are TRBV24-1 and TRBJ1-5; the D is unclear. CDR3 length: 11 amino acids. Deletions cut 6 bases from V and 7 bases from J, with 6 bases between. Germline V lookup: CDR1 KGHDR, CDR2 SFDVKD. The CDR3 bases are TGTGCCACCAGTTTGTCGCAGCCCCAGCATTTT. Its translation: CATSLSQPQHF.

As DNA, the CDR3 is TGCGCCAGCAGCTCCGGCGGGGTTGTCCCCCTCCACTTT. Its protein is CASSSGGVVPLHF. The chain couples TRBV5-1 to TRBJ1-6; D unclear. V gave up 3 bases and J gave up 13 bases, with 14 bases separating them. CDR3 length: 13 amino acids. Germline CDR1 SGHRS, CDR2 YFSETQ.

The rearrangement joins TRBV6-6 to TRBJ2-2, with 7 bases that match TRBD1. The CDR3 runs to 16 residues. The germline gives CDR1 MNHNY, CDR2 SVGAGI (reference sequence). Trimming removed 6 bases from V and 3 bases from J; junction bases left unmatched: 10. The CDR3 nucleotides read TGTGCCAGCAGCGACCTAGACAGGGTAGACACCGGGGAGCTGTTTTTT. Translating gives CASSDLDRVDTGELFF.

The chain combines TRBV14 with TRBJ2-2, with D maybe TRBD2 (5 bases). Germline loops: CDR1 SGHDN, CDR2 FVKESK. Trimming took 3 bases from V and 1 from J, leaving 12 bases between them. CDR3 length: 16 amino acids. CDR3 sequence (DNA): TGTGCCAGCAGCCAGGAGCCCGGGGAGAACACCGGGGAGCTGTTTTTT. Its translation: CASSQEPGENTGELFF.

The rearrangement uses TRBV5-4 and TRBJ2-3, with 9 bases matching TRBD1. The CDR3 spans 16 residues. Germline V gene lookup returns CDR1 SGHNT and CDR2 YYREEE (reference sequence). With 4 bases clipped from V and 6 bases from J, the junction kept 12 bases outside the gene matches. The CDR3 sequence: CASSPAPGQGSDTQYF. Written as DNA, the CDR3 is TGTGCCAGCAGCCCGGCGCCGGGACAGGGATCCGATACGCAGTATTTT.

This clone was observed a few times. The gene calls are TRBV5-4 and TRBJ1-1; a weak D match, TRBD1 (6 bases). V shed 2 bases and J shed 3 bases, with 17 bases lying between them. CDR3 size: 16 residues. The V gene's germline CDR1 is SGHNT and CDR2 YYREEE (reference sequence). The CDR3 reads CASSFGSRGRDTEAFF. The CDR3 DNA reads TGTGCCAGCAGCTTTGGTAGCAGGGGCCGCGACACTGAAGCTTTCTTT.

The chain links TRBV4-1 to TRBJ2-5, with 7 positions matching TRBD1. V lost 1 base, J lost 4 bases, and 15 bases stayed unmatched. The CDR3 runs 18 residues. Germline CDR1 and CDR2: MGHRA and YSYEKL. Here the CDR3 DNA reads TGCGCCAGCAGCCAAGTTCTGGGACAGAACCCATCGCGAGAGACCCAGTACTTC. Amino acid sequence: CASSQVLGQNPSRETQYF.

This clone appeared a single time. The V gene is TRBV5-1, the J gene TRBJ2-2; the match to TRBD1 covers 9 bases. In germline, CDR1 is SGHRS, CDR2 YFSETQ. This CDR3 has 16 residues. Trimming removed 4 bases from V and 4 bases from J; junction bases left unmatched: 8. CDR3 region: CASSPSGQGFTGELFF. CDR3 in DNA: TGCGCCAGCAGCCCGTCGGGACAGGGCTTCACCGGGGAGCTGTTTTTT.

This clone was found once. The rearrangement uses TRBV12-3 or TRBV12-4 and TRBJ2-2; possibly TRBD2 for D (5 bases). The CDR3 runs 12 residues. The V and J ends lost 5 bases and 6 bases respectively, with 7 bases between them. For the CDR3, the DNA is TGTGCCAGCAGTCGAGGGCCCGGGGAGCTGTTTTTT. This sequence encodes CASSRGPGELFF.

V gene TRBV7-9 combines with J gene TRBJ2-7; TRBD1 is a possible D gene (5 bases). Germline CDR1 reads SEHNR; CDR2 reads FQNEAQ (reference sequence). There are 14 residues in the CDR3. Trimming left V 5 bases short and J 2 bases short, with 13 bases between. The CDR3 here is CASSPRQKPYEQYF. The CDR3 coding sequence is TGTGCCAGCAGCCCCAGACAGAAACCCTACGAGCAGTACTTC.

V and J are TRBV12-3 or TRBV12-4 and TRBJ2-3, with D possibly matching TRBD1 (6 bases). The CDR3 sequence is 13 residues long. Trimming took 4 bases from V and 5 from J, leaving 10 bases between them. The CDR3 coding sequence is TGTGCCAGCAGTTCACAGGGCCGAGATACGCAGTATTTT. As protein: CASSSQGRDTQYF.

V and J are TRBV5-1 and TRBJ2-1, with 8 bases matching TRBD2. Germline V lookup: CDR1 SGHRS, CDR2 YFSETQ. CDR3 length equals 13 residues. Germline trimming cut 4 bases from V and 9 bases from J; bases unmatched to any gene: 6. The CDR3 is CASSEGTRAEQFF. The CDR3 DNA reads as TGCGCCAGCAGCGAAGGGACTAGGGCTGAGCAGTTCTTC.

V usage is TRBV20-1 and J usage is TRBJ2-3; D not resolved. The germline V gene has CDR1 DFQATT and CDR2 SNEGSKA (reference sequence). V was pared by 5 bases and J by 4 bases, with 7 bases between. The CDR3 covers 11 residues. Written as DNA, the CDR3 is TGCAGTGCTCCCTTCTCAGATACGCAGTATTTT. Amino acid sequence: CSAPFSDTQYF.

This clone was seen once. The genes are TRBV28 and TRBJ2-7, with a tentative D call TRBD2 (6 bases). The CDR3 loop spans 16 amino acids. Trimming shortened V by 1 base and J by 5 bases, and 18 bases separated the two germline ends. Germline-derived CDR1 and CDR2 are MDHEN and SYDVKM. In nucleotides, the CDR3 is TGTGCCAGCAGTTTATTCTTAGACAGCCAGCGGGACGAGCAGTACTTC. Protein: CASSLFLDSQRDEQYF.

The rearrangement uses TRBV3-1 (or the pseudogene TRBV3-2) and TRBJ2-3; 13 bases are a match to TRBD2. This CDR3 spans 17 amino acids. Germline lookup yields CDR1 LGHDT and CDR2 YNNKEL (reference sequence). Trimming at V came to 2 bases and at J to 3 bases, leaving 5 bases not matched to a gene. The CDR3 region is CASSQPSGLAGTDTQYF. CDR3 sequence (DNA): TGTGCCAGCAGCCAACCCTCGGGACTAGCGGGAACAGATACGCAGTATTTT.

The chain combines TRBV10-1 with TRBJ2-2, with D possibly TRBD1 on 5 matching bases. Germline lookup yields CDR1 WNHNN and CDR2 SYGVQD (reference sequence). CDR3 length equals 15 residues. V was clipped by 4 bases and J by 5 bases, with 14 bases between them. The CDR3 protein is CASSGSQDWTGELFF. As DNA, the CDR3 is TGCGCCAGCAGTGGGTCACAGGATTGGACCGGGGAGCTGTTTTTT.

V gene TRBV28 combines with J gene TRBJ1-4, with D tentatively TRBD1 (5 bases). V lost 2 bases and J lost 10, with 14 bases in between. Germline V gene sequence: CDR1 MDHEN, CDR2 SYDVKM. This CDR3 spans 14 amino acids. The CDR3: CASSLRAGPGKLFF. CDR3 sequence (DNA): TGTGCCAGCAGTTTAAGGGCAGGGCCGGGAAAACTGTTTTTT.

This clone has only one observation. The genes are TRBV20-1 and TRBJ1-1; 7 bases line up with TRBD1. The CDR3 has 11 amino acids. Germline V CDR1 and CDR2: DFQATT, SNEGSKA (reference sequence). Germline trimming cut 3 bases from V and 13 bases from J; bases unmatched to any gene: 8. The DNA of the CDR3 is TGCAGTGCTAGGGTCACAGGGGTGGGTTTCTTT. Translated, it gives CSARVTGVGFF.

The chain joins TRBV10-1 to TRBJ1-4, with TRBD1 as a possible D gene (5 bases). This CDR3 is built from 15 residues. From germline, CDR1 is WNHNN and CDR2 SYGVQD (reference sequence). Trimming shortened V by 0 bases and J by 6 bases, and 11 bases separated the two germline ends. The CDR3 nucleotides are TGCGCCAGCAGTGAGTCCGGGACTGGGGATGAAAAACTGTTTTTT. Residues: CASSESGTGDEKLFF.

This clone was observed a handful of times. This chain links TRBV20-1 with TRBJ2-5; the D gene is possibly TRBD2 (5 bases). V gave up 3 bases and J gave up 7 bases, with 9 bases separating them. Germline CDR1 reads DFQATT; CDR2 reads SNEGSKA (reference sequence). This CDR3 spans 11 amino acids. CDR3 sequence: CSARDLGTQYF. CDR3 DNA sequence: TGCAGTGCTAGGGACTTGGGGACCCAGTACTTC.

This clone has a single count. The V call is TRBV6-4, the J call TRBJ2-3; TRBD2 matches 12 bases. This CDR3 is built from 15 residues. J lost 6 bases, V lost 0 bases, and 1 base had no gene match. Germline V CDR1 and CDR2: MRHNA, SNTAGT. The CDR3 protein is CASSDSTSGSDTQYF. The CDR3 coding sequence is TGTGCCAGCAGTGACTCGACTAGCGGGAGTGATACGCAGTATTTT.

The rearrangement uses TRBV7-9 and TRBJ2-1; no reliable D call. The ends were cut back, 5 bases at V and 2 bases at J, with 13 bases in the middle. The germline V gene encodes CDR1 SEHNR and CDR2 FQNEAQ (reference sequence). The CDR3 is made up of 15 amino acids. The CDR3 spells CASSLLDNPYNEQFF. CDR3 DNA sequence: TGTGCCAGCAGCCTATTAGATAACCCCTACAATGAGCAGTTCTTC.

About this clone itself: The same CDR3 arises from other DNA sequences in this sample as well. The chain links TRBV6-1 to TRBJ2-3, with 7 bases that match TRBD1. Germline CDR1 MNHNS, CDR2 SASEGT. Trimming took 3 bases from V and 0 from J; bases not matched to a gene: 3. The CDR3 is 15 amino acids. This CDR3 reads CASSDRDRSTDTQYF. As DNA, the CDR3 is TGTGCCAGCAGTGACCGGGACAGAAGCACAGATACGCAGTATTTT.

Only one count was recorded for this clone. The rearrangement links TRBV7-9 to TRBJ2-7, with TRBD1 as a possible D gene (5 bases). The germline CDR1 and CDR2 sequences are SEHNR and FQNEAQ (reference sequence). The CDR3 has 10 amino acids. CDR3 bases: TGTGCCAGCAGCTTAGGGCCCAGGGTGGTC. The encoded protein is CASSLGPRVV.

This clone has only one observation. The chain joins TRBV7-3 to TRBJ1-6, with 7 positions matching TRBD1. This CDR3 contains 14 residues. Looked up from germline, CDR1 is SGHTA and CDR2 is FQGTGA. After removal of 5 bases from V and 8 bases from J, the junction contained 6 bases not matched to a gene. As DNA, the CDR3 is TGTGCCAGCAGCCCCGGACAGGCAGATTCACCCCTCCACTTT. Amino acids: CASSPGQADSPLHF.

The chain's CDR3 is CASIVVGLRAGELFF. In DNA, the CDR3 is TGTGCCAGCATTGTTGTCGGGCTGCGGGCCGGGGAGCTGTTTTTT. The rearrangement uses TRBV6-5 and TRBJ2-2; a weak D match, TRBD2 (5 bases). Trimming left V 7 bases short and J 6 bases short, with 18 bases between. The CDR3 length is 15 residues. Germline loops: CDR1 MNHEY, CDR2 SVGAGI.

The chain is built from TRBV4-2 and TRBJ1-4; D remains ambiguous. Germline CDR1 LGHNA, CDR2 YNFKEQ. The CDR3 runs to 17 residues. V gave up 5 bases and J gave up 5 bases, with 21 bases separating them. The CDR3 nucleotides are TGTGCCAGCAGCAAAGGAGTCAACCTATCATTAAATGAAAAACTGTTTTTT. It yields the protein CASSKGVNLSLNEKLFF.

This rearrangement joins TRBV23-1 to TRBJ2-1; 15 positions agree with TRBD2. TRBV23-1 is recorded as an ORF, its role being uncertain. Losses at the gene ends were 6 bases for V and 3 bases for J; bases not matched to a gene: 9. The CDR3 runs 18 residues. The CDR3 sequence is CASRWTSGRASDYNEQFF. CDR3 in DNA: TGCGCCAGCAGATGGACTAGCGGGAGGGCTTCGGACTACAATGAGCAGTTCTTC.